This T cell receptor beta chain was sequenced in a study of T-cell memory formation after mild COVID-19. Libraries for TCRalpha and TCRbeta carried sample barcodes and unique molecular identifiers via 5'RACE. A single record per CDR3 protein comes from TCRdb applying MiXCR to the 5' RACE reads. The sample contains roughly 170,000 distinct CDR3 sequences, 20% to 25% of which appear only once. Notes on the study in general: Researchers found some responding clones in pre-infection memory, a sign that cross-reactive memory joined. Clones shrinking between day 15 and 85 showed a balanced CD4/CD8 split, and those that grew later tilted toward CD4+.

This clonotype was seen more than once but under ten times. Its specificity is not known. The clonotype originates from an adult woman who had mild COVID-19 (a few samples of this study predate the infection). Cell type and time point are not known. Material for sequencing was PBMCs or a T cell subset sorted from them (not recorded which).

The CDR3 sequence is CASSRRGYNEQFF. In DNA, the CDR3 is TGTGCCAGCAGCCGTCGGGGGTACAATGAGCAGTTCTTC. The chain couples TRBV11-1 to TRBJ2-1; a possible D gene is TRBD2 (6 bases). Germline CDR1 and CDR2: SGHAT and FQDESV (reference sequence). The germline V and J ends were trimmed by 5 bases and 4 bases, with 9 bases remaining between them. The CDR3 loop spans 13 amino acids.